What follows describes a single T cell receptor (beta chain). Its antigen is currently unknown. Gene names and germline match the mouse. The CDR3 end lies 1 residue beyond the end of the read and is filled in from the germline J gene. This sample stems from a study of tissue T cells after allogeneic stem cell transplantation. Sequencing used immunoSEQ multiplex PCR; TCRdb keeps in-frame clones, though not all of them. The table has hundreds of clones, under 75% seen once. Study-wide points: The patient cohort was small and clinically heterogeneous, with limited sampling depth.

Germline lookup yields CDR1 LGHDT and CDR2 YNNKQL (reference sequence). V lost 5 bases to trimming and J lost 6 bases; unmatched junction nucleotides: 2. The CDR3 loop spans 13 amino acids. The receptor was isolated from a female BALB/c mouse in good health. The MHC haplotype of this mouse line is H2-d. The chain links TRBV4 to TRBJ1-4; 8 bases line up with TRBD1. Material for sequencing was liver tissue. This CDR3 reads CASSRRGHERLFF. Incomplete CDR3 DNA: TGTGCCAGCAGCCGCAGGGGGCACGAAAGATTATTT.